This passage covers 14 T cell receptor beta chains from one sample sequenced in a study of blood T cell repertoires in COVID-19. Here immunoSEQ multiplex PCR was the method, and the copy in TCRdb shows in-frame clones only, minus some. The sample lists around 450,000 clones; 70% to 90% were seen once. The sequenced sample consisted of PBMCs or T cells enriched from blood (not recorded which). The receptor source for this set is a woman in her late teens or twenties with acute COVID-19.

The chain links TRBV4-1 to TRBJ2-7; weak D call: TRBD1 (5 bases). Germline CDR1 is MGHRA and CDR2 is YSYEKL. The CDR3 extends over 14 amino acids. V lost 1 base to trimming and J lost 1 base, with 8 bases between them. CDR3 amino acids: CASSQARQSYEQYF. The CDR3 region has the DNA TGCGCCAGCAGCCAAGCCCGACAGTCCTACGAGCAGTACTTC.

The rearrangement joins TRBV6-1 to TRBJ1-1; 10 bases map to TRBD1. Looked up from germline, CDR1 is MNHNS and CDR2 is SASEGT. CDR3 length equals 15 residues. Trimming at V came to 3 bases and at J to 13 bases, leaving 14 bases not matched to a gene. The CDR3: CASSDHHLGTGVGFF. Here the CDR3 DNA reads TGTGCCAGCAGTGACCACCATCTTGGGACAGGGGTTGGTTTCTTT.

This clone was detected only a few times. This chain links TRBV5-1 with TRBJ2-7; 10 bases map to TRBD1. Germline V gene lookup returns CDR1 SGHRS and CDR2 YFSETQ. V dropped 0 bases and J dropped 1; count of bases not matched to a gene: 7. This CDR3 region has 17 residues. The CDR3 protein is CASSLVWSGQGSYEQYF. In DNA form, the CDR3 reads TGCGCCAGCAGCTTGGTTTGGTCGGGACAGGGGTCCTACGAGCAGTACTTC. The whole variable domain, filled in from reference TRBV5-1 and TRBJ2-7, reads KAGVTQTPRYLIKTRGQQVTLSCSPISGHRSVSWYQQTPGQGLQFLFEYFSETQRNKGNFPGRFSGRQFSNSRSEMNVSTLELGDSALYLCASSLVWSGQGSYEQYFGPGTRLTVT.

This chain connects TRBV6-5 to TRBJ2-1; D call uncertain. The V gene's germline CDR1 is MNHEY and CDR2 SVGAGI. Trimming cost V 0 bases and J 5 bases, with 8 bases left between them. The CDR3 extends over 14 amino acids. The CDR3 coding sequence is TGTGCCAGCAGTTACTCGACTTCAAACAATGAGCAGTTCTTC. Protein sequence: CASSYSTSNNEQFF.

The V and J genes are TRBV6-5 and TRBJ1-4; D perhaps matches TRBD1 (5 bases). Germline V lookup: CDR1 MNHEY, CDR2 SVGAGI. V lost 10 bases, J lost 4 bases, and 10 bases lay in between. The CDR3 spans 12 residues. The CDR3 sequence is CANKGDNEKLFF. The CDR3 coding sequence is TGTGCCAATAAAGGGGATAATGAAAAACTGTTTTTT.

The CDR3 nucleotides are TGTGCCAGCAGTCCGACGCGGGGCCTGGGCGAGCAGTACTTC. Its protein product is CASSPTRGLGEQYF. This chain uses TRBV27 with TRBJ2-7; weak D call: TRBD2 (6 bases). Germline V gene lookup returns CDR1 MNHEY and CDR2 SMNVEV (reference sequence). The V gene lost 5 bases and the J gene lost 6 bases, with 17 bases spanning the gap. This CDR3 is built from 14 residues.

The chain links TRBV5-6 to TRBJ2-7; D might be TRBD2 (5 bases). With 4 bases removed from V and 0 bases from J, the gap between germline ends came to 20 bases. Per germline, CDR1 SGHDT and CDR2 YYEEEE. The CDR3 loop spans 17 amino acids. The CDR3 spells CASSPPSLSGSSYEQYF. The CDR3 DNA reads as TGTGCCAGCAGCCCGCCAAGTTTAAGCGGTAGCTCCTACGAGCAGTACTTC. The full variable domain, completed using reference TRBV5-6 and TRBJ2-7, is DAGVTQSPTHLIKTRGQQVTLRCSPKSGHDTVSWYQQALGQGPQFIFQYYEEEERQRGNFPDRFSGHQFPNYSSELNVNALLLGDSALYLCASSPPSLSGSSYEQYFGPGTRLTVT.

The V call is TRBV27, the J call TRBJ1-3; a weak D match, TRBD1 (5 bases). Trimming pared 5 bases from V and 7 bases from J, leaving 18 bases between. The CDR3 totals 15 residues. Germline CDR1 and CDR2: MNHEY and SMNVEV (reference sequence). CDR3 nucleotide sequence: TGTGCCAGCAGTCCCCAAACCGGGACTTACAACACCATATATTTT. As protein: CASSPQTGTYNTIYF.

CDR3 amino acids: CASSLAAGLFNEQFF. CDR3 in DNA: TGCGCCAGCAGCTTGGCGGCAGGGTTGTTCAATGAGCAGTTCTTC. The chain couples TRBV5-1 to TRBJ2-1; tentative D call: TRBD1 (5 bases). The V and J ends lost 0 bases and 6 bases respectively, with 13 bases between them. The germline gives CDR1 SGHRS, CDR2 YFSETQ. The CDR3 extends over 15 amino acids.

The rearrangement links TRBV19 to TRBJ2-1, with TRBD2 matching over 8 bases. The germline CDR1 and CDR2 sequences are LNHDA and SQIVND (reference sequence). Trimming took 1 base from V and 7 from J; bases not matched to a gene: 6. The CDR3 consists of 15 residues. Written as DNA, the CDR3 is TGTGCCAGTAGTATAGTTAGCGGGGTGGGGAATGAGCAGTTCTTC. Amino acid sequence: CASSIVSGVGNEQFF.

The chain joins TRBV6-5 to TRBJ1-1; D uncertain. CDR3 length: 13 amino acids. From germline, CDR1 is MNHEY and CDR2 SVGAGI. Trimming shortened V by 0 bases and J by 8 bases, and 10 bases separated the two germline ends. CDR3 sequence: CASSYSRVREAFF. The CDR3, as DNA: TGTGCCAGCAGTTACTCGAGGGTAAGGGAAGCTTTCTTT.

The chain uses TRBV5-6 and TRBJ2-5, with D uncertain. CDR3 length: 15 residues. Germline V gives CDR1 SGHDT, CDR2 YYEEEE. The V gene lost 3 bases and the J gene lost 9 bases, with 21 bases spanning the gap. In DNA, the CDR3 is TGTGCCAGCAGCTCCTCATCAAGATCAAGAGAATCCCAGTACTTC. Residues: CASSSSSRSRESQYF. The entire variable domain, with the rest obtained from reference TRBV5-6 and TRBJ2-5, is as follows: DAGVTQSPTHLIKTRGQQVTLRCSPKSGHDTVSWYQQALGQGPQFIFQYYEEEERQRGNFPDRFSGHQFPNYSSELNVNALLLGDSALYLCASSSSSRSRESQYFGPGTRLLVL.

In regard to this clone: Other nucleotide sequences in the sample specify the same CDR3. The gene calls are TRBV29-1 and TRBJ1-2; 8 nucleotides align to TRBD1. Trimming cost V 1 base and J 2 bases; bases outside gene matches: 3. The germline V gene encodes CDR1 SQVTM and CDR2 ANQGSEA. This CDR3 is 14 amino acids long. The CDR3 bases are TGCAGCGTTGAAGGCAGGGGGCGAAACTATGGCTACACCTTC. Translating it yields CSVEGRGRNYGYTF. The full variable domain, its missing parts supplied by reference TRBV29-1 and TRBJ1-2, is SAVISQKPSRDICQRGTSLTIQCQVDSQVTMMFWYRQQPGQSLTLIATANQGSEATYESGFVIDKFPISRPNLTFSTLTVSNMSPEDSSIYLCSVEGRGRNYGYTFGSGTRLTVV.

The chain employs TRBV5-6 and TRBJ1-3; the D is unclear. Looked up from germline, CDR1 is SGHDT and CDR2 is YYEEEE. V was trimmed by 1 base and J by 2 bases, leaving 4 bases between them. The CDR3 length is 13 residues. This chain's CDR3 is CASSLTAGNTIYF. The CDR3 nucleotides read TGTGCCAGCAGCTTGACAGCTGGAAACACCATATATTTT.